This TCR beta chain was obtained from a study of cytomegalovirus exposure and HLA in healthy donors (dated by TCRdb to the late 2010s). In terms of the full investigation: According to an earlier analysis of around 600 of the donors, some 180 million T cells yielded roughly 110 million unique TCR beta sequences and approximately 280 Gb of sequence data. On average, roughly 250,000 unique TCR beta nucleotide sequences were sequenced per donor among a few hundred genotyped donors of the cohort, with about 17% of those sequences being non-productive. The aim of the study was to test whether cataloging public T cell receptors could identify signatures of past pathogen exposure. Among the roughly 380 genotyped donors, 75% to 90% belonged to the genetic ancestry cluster associated with self-reported Caucasian donors. In a later analysis, previously published TCR beta repertoires from 500 to 750 donors were re-analyzed and high-resolution HLA genotyping was added so that TCR occurrence patterns could be studied. Around 320 gigabases of sequencing data and some 85 million unique TCR sequences were included in an early release covering roughly 600 HLA-typed donors. The study profiled the T cell repertoires of fewer than 850 subjects by immunosequencing and related them to cytomegalovirus serostatus. A later genetic analysis used genome-wide SNP genotypes for about 60% of the roughly 700 donors, treating that subset as a discovery cohort. Both class I and class II loci were covered by HLA typing, at four-digit resolution. An earlier analysis of some 500 of the donors applied high-throughput TCR beta sequencing to assess whether each TCR beta V gene segment acted as functional or pseudogenic. Rather than using new phenotypic data, the later analysis identified candidate immune exposures from TCR beta sequences and from how often those sequences occurred across donors. Donor age, sex, ethnicity and CMV serostatus were collected together with the repertoire data. In addition to the first cohort of around 670 subjects, a separate validation cohort of approximately 120 different subjects was used. Typing coverage varied by locus: roughly 629-640 donors for A, B, C, DRB1 and DQB1; more than 500 for DQA1; more than 600 for DPA1; approximately 470 for DPB1. The study combined high-throughput TCR immunosequencing, statistical association of individual TCRs with disease status, and machine learning to predict cytomegalovirus infection status. Several DR-DQ haplotypes were handled as single units for association and clustering because linkage in the cohort was strong. All discovery cohort repertoires had been generated using a single sequencing platform. What the work shows at the level of the full study, not this receptor alone: Three of the identified cytomegalovirus-associated TCR beta chains were confirmed in vitro to be specific for cytomegalovirus antigens. Assigning TCR associations to individual alleles was difficult when HLA alleles, especially DR and DQ, strongly co-occurred. Several of the top co-occurrence clusters appeared to be linked to parvovirus B19, influenza, CMV and Epstein-Barr virus, according to a later analysis. In a later genetic analysis, fewer N-insertions in productive TCRs were reported among donors in an Asian-associated ancestry cluster than the roughly 700-donor mean. The classifier was reported to diagnose cytomegalovirus status with high specificity and sensitivity in both the original and validation cohorts. In a later genetic analysis, a missense DCLRE1C variant was associated with V-gene and J-gene trimming of TCR beta chains, and the association was replicated in an independent cohort. The cohort was sequenced for TCR beta chains only, and without alpha or paired-chain data the features that could be detected were limited. HLA typing was unavailable for some donors at each locus, so association tests used only the typed subset. Because counts were too low, fewer than 20 rarely observed V segments, including chromosome 9 orphons, were excluded from the earlier analysis of a few hundred of the donors. A further reported finding was that TCR beta sequences accurately predicted the HLA-A and HLA-B alleles for most subjects in the first cohort. Linkage disequilibrium might explain the correlated functional status among segregating V segments, but an unknown experimental factor could not be ruled out. CMV serostatus was the only immune exposure information available for the cohort. Some IMGT-functional V segments, including TRBV6-2 and TRBV6-3, could not be told apart with the 87-base-pair reads, so those segments were excluded. Sequencing depth was assumed to be roughly uniform across donors in the presence/absence analyses, though that assumption may not hold. A group of highly shared sequence variants was considered likely to be a technical artifact of the sequencing pipeline. In the study, around 160 TCR beta chains were listed as associated with cytomegalovirus. It was suggested by the authors that the approach could potentially be generalized to other disease states and immunological phenotypes. In a later analysis, TCR association rates were found to vary across HLA loci, with the most associated TCRs seen for DRB1 alleles and the fewest for HLA-C alleles. Broadly in line with IMGT annotations, most TCR beta V segments showed up in productive rearrangements about 87% or about 30% of the time in an earlier analysis of 450 to 750 of the donors. Specific HLA alleles were associated with 15,000 to 20,000 TCR beta sequences at a false discovery rate of 0.05 in a later analysis. Most TCR sequences were seen in very few donors, while some public TCRs were found in many individuals. A later analysis found that most CMV-associated TCR beta chains appeared HLA-restricted, with HLA associations seemingly driven largely by CMV exposure. Compared with equally common non-associated chains, HLA-associated TCR beta chains in a later analysis were more clonally expanded and had lower generation probabilities.

The library relied on the immunoSEQ multiplex PCR assay. The multiplex PCR relied on a mix of 60 forward primers for TCR Vbeta segments and 13 reverse primers for TCR Jbeta segments. Amplification of the CDR3 region of rearranged TCR beta genes was performed with a multiplex PCR assay on genomic DNA. Amplified TCR beta libraries were sequenced as 87-base-pair reads on the Illumina HiSeq System. From the authors' description of their analysis: A later analysis counted some 80 million unique TCR beta chains across the 670 or so repertoires, and some 12 million of these chains were shared by at least two donors. A nearest-neighbor algorithm error-corrected the raw reads and collapsed the reads into unique sequences, merging closely related sequences to remove PCR and sequencing errors. CDR3 sequences were aligned to IMGT reference sequences to assign V, D and J gene segments. For a sequence to be retained, a match of at least six nucleotides was required to both a V gene segment and a J gene segment. Rearrangements were called productive when the CDR3 lacked stop codons and stayed in frame with V and J; all others were non-productive. Following IMGT convention, CDR3 was defined as the stretch from the second conserved V-encoded cysteine to the conserved J-encoded phenylalanine. The earlier analysis of fewer than 750 of the donors excluded sequences that lacked an unambiguous match to a single V gene segment. In an earlier analysis of about 590 of the donors, a V segment was called functional when productive rearrangements were above 56.7%, and segregating when the standard deviation between donors exceeded 5%. A statistical classification framework was developed to diagnose cytomegalovirus status using the catalog of TCR beta chain sequences. In a later analysis, V and J genes were assigned by comparing TCR nucleotide sequences against IMGT/GENE-DB human TR gene sequences. A later analysis assigned CDR3 sequences and most-parsimonious VDJ recombination scenarios with the TCRdist pipeline. A later analysis defined each TCR beta chain by its CDR3 amino acid sequence plus V-gene family, and excluded reads lacking a unique V-gene family. To address suspected cross-contamination and a sequencing artifact, a later analysis removed under 600 highly shared, low-generation-probability nucleotide sequences. A later analysis calculated a clonal expansion index for each public chain from normalized within-repertoire ranks of inferred template counts. Generation probabilities in a later analysis came from a VDJ recombination model fitted to out-of-frame rearrangements, and those results were checked against IGoR. In a later analysis, TCR-TCR, TCR-HLA and TCR-CMV co-occurrence was scored with hypergeometric tests, and a repertoire-size bias correction was applied to TCR pairs. In a later analysis, false discovery rates were estimated by permuting HLA or CMV assignments 20 times. In a later analysis, co-occurring TCRs were grouped using DBSCAN, and TCRdist sequence similarity was added for clustering within HLA-allele-positive subsets. Co-occurrence clustering excluded repertoires with fewer than 30,000 or more than 120,000 public chains, plus five with anomalous nucleotide sharing. The table was pulled from immuneACCESS by TCRdb, which kept in-frame rearrangements only. Such tables lose some clones; where checked, under half of the loss comes from unresolved V genes, and the rest has no known cause. D and trimming were read from the DNA, whereas the V and J calls and clone size are those reported in that table. This sample gives about 140,000 clones in total; 70% to 75% of them show up just once. The ten largest clones capture around 1.6% of the sample.

Germline trimming: 6 bases from V, 14 bases from J; junction bases outside gene matches: 13. The germline V gene (reference sequence) provides CDR1 LNHDA and CDR2 SQIVND. Its CDR3 holds 14 amino acids, cysteine through phenylalanine. This entry keeps only the CDR3 DNA: 42 bases, framed from base 1. The cohort comprised 710 or so healthy bone marrow donors. All cohort members were sampled while nominally healthy, although unrecorded immune exposures were likely present. The donor tested CMV seronegative, placing the donor among the 350 or so seronegative members of the cohort. A peripheral blood sample was collected from each donor, and TCR beta sequencing was performed on peripheral blood mononuclear cells. Genomic DNA was extracted from the blood cell samples with the Qiagen DNeasy Blood Extraction Kit. Of note for this clone: Its target antigen remains unknown. Base quality data are lacking; no much larger clone is found one base away.

The V and J genes are TRBV19 and TRBJ1-6; 7 central nucleotides agree with TRBD1. This receptor was obtained from a woman in her twenties or thirties in good health and CMV-seronegative. Sequenced input: PBMCs. CDR3 region: CASSRQGDPSALHF. The DNA sequence reads TGTGCCAGTAGCCGACAGGGAGATCCTTCGGCCCTCCACTTT.